This T cell receptor (beta chain) was obtained from a study of T-cell reconstitution after alpha-beta-depleted transplantation in children. Notes on the study in general: Several hundred rapidly expanded clones from non-depleted graft cells reportedly supplied alpha-beta T cells about two months post-transplant. Newly produced T cells mostly accounted for T-cell counts and diversity one year post-transplant. The origin of high day-60 TCRbeta diversity in some patients lay in surviving recipient T cells and thymic progenitors.

The length of the CDR3 is 14 residues. Germline V CDR1 and CDR2: DFQATT, SNEGSKA (reference sequence). V shed 0 bases and J shed 7 bases, with 12 bases lying between them. This clonotype was picked up a small number of times. The antigen is not known. Preparation of the TCRbeta library was carried out with unique molecular identifiers. In TCRdb, the PCR reads were re-called with MiXCR into one record per CDR3 protein. The table lists fewer than 550,000 distinct CDR3 sequences, 10% to 13% of them singletons. This receptor was taken from a child aged 2-15 years with inherited bone marrow failure, due to receive a stem cell transplant. This sample comprised PBMCs, obtained before TCRalphabeta/CD19-depleted stem cell transplant. This rearrangement joins TRBV20-1 to TRBJ1-4; maybe TRBD1 (5 bases). Here the CDR3 reads CSARDLGGTEKLFF. DNA of the CDR3: TGCAGTGCTAGAGACTTGGGGGGGACTGAAAAACTGTTTTTT.